This entry describes one TCR beta chain. Its specificity is not known. These data come from a study of T cells after yellow fever vaccination. About the study: When fractions had low cell numbers, they were prepared with SMART-Seq v4 Ultra Low Input. Regarding the study as a whole: In FACS-sorted repertoires, abundant clonotypes from the bulk population could appear as contaminants. Post-booster repertoires again held most primary-vaccination clones (about 96% CD4, roughly 88% CD8).

V shed 1 base and J shed 1 base, with 10 bases lying between them. The CDR3 totals 15 residues. The germline V gene has CDR1 SEHNR and CDR2 FQNEAQ (reference sequence). Conversion of TCR transcripts into cDNA relied on 5'RACE template switching, which added a universal primer site and UMIs. TCRdb ran MiXCR on the 5' RACE reads and lists one entry per CDR3 protein. The sample shows under 200,000 distinct CDR3 sequences, about 11% of them seen only once. This sequence was found in a young man who received the YFV17D yellow fever vaccine. The chain uses TRBV7-9 and TRBJ1-1; D remains ambiguous. The starting material was CD8+ T cells sorted from PBMCs, obtained 15 days after the yellow fever booster vaccination. This CDR3 is CASSLGSNPNTEAFF. The CDR3, as DNA: TGTGCCAGCAGCTTAGGGAGCAACCCGAACACTGAAGCTTTCTTT. Supplemented by reference TRBV7-9 and TRBJ1-1, the full variable domain reads DTGVSQNPRHKITKRGQNVTFRCDPISEHNRLYWYRQTLGQGPEFLTYFQNEAQLEKSRLLSDRFSAERPKGSFSTLEIQRTEQGDSAMYLCASSLGSNPNTEAFFGQGTRLTVV.